The TCR beta chain described here comes from a study of blood T cells in healthy people across ages. Primers used in a second PCR of roughly 7 to 11 cycles were a sample-barcoded 5' primer and a J-beta primer mix. TCRdb used MiXCR to reprocess the 5' RACE reads, holding one entry per CDR3 protein. The data contain over 1.5 million distinct CDR3 sequences, roughly 50% of them singletons. The length of the CDR3 is 14 residues. Germline V CDR1 and CDR2: MNHNY, SVGAGI (reference sequence). The V segment lost 6 bases and the J segment 4 bases; nucleotides outside the gene matches: 8. The receptor was derived from a woman aged 40 to 50 in good health. J is TRBJ1-2 and V is TRBV6-6, with 7 bases fitting TRBD1. Sequences were obtained from blood. The DNA for the CDR3 is TGTGCCAGCAGGAACAGGGGAGGAAGCTATGGCTACACCTTC. Protein product: CASRNRGGSYGYTF.